This T cell receptor beta chain came from a study of cytomegalovirus exposure and HLA in healthy donors. Study context: As an earlier analysis found, around 200 million T cells yielded approximately 100 million unique TCR beta sequences. Overall study findings and caveats: Later on, an analysis showed TCR association rates differing by HLA locus, with DRB1 the most and HLA-C the fewest.

The CDR3 consists of 17 residues. V lost 0 bases and J lost 1, with 13 bases in between. From germline, CDR1 is MGHRA and CDR2 YSYEKL. Despite likely unrecorded immune exposures, the donors were nominally healthy at the time of sampling. The study ran its PCR with 60 Vbeta and 13 Jbeta primers. The repertoire was sequenced with immunoSEQ multiplex PCR; TCRdb's copy has only in-frame clones and lacks some. This table lists about 190,000 clones. With regard to this clone: The antigen remains undetermined.

This sequence originates from a woman between 25 and 40 years old in good health and CMV-seropositive. This chain joins TRBV4-1 and TRBJ1-3, with D uncertain. The source material was PBMCs. The DNA of the CDR3 is TGCGCCAGCAGCCAAGATTTCGCCTTCAGATCTGGAAACACCATATATTTT. Translating gives CASSQDFAFRSGNTIYF.